The 14 T cell receptor beta chains reported below all come from one sample, sequenced in a study of blood T cells in healthy people across ages. Then a second PCR, running roughly 6 to 11 cycles, was carried out with a sample-barcoded 5' primer and a J-beta primer mix. MiXCR, run by TCRdb on the 5' RACE reads, gives a single entry per CDR3 protein. The sample carries about 1.8 million distinct CDR3 sequences, 49% recorded once. Sequenced sample: blood. These receptors all come from a woman in her forties in good health.

This chain uses TRBV10-1 with TRBJ2-1; perhaps TRBD1 as D (5 bases). Germline V CDR1 and CDR2: WNHNN, SYGVQD (reference sequence). The CDR3 spans 14 residues. Deletions cut 8 bases from V and 13 bases from J, with 24 bases between. DNA for the CDR3: TGCGCCAGCCGGGCCTCAGGGATCGAAGAGACCCAGTTCTTC. It codes for CASRASGIEETQFF.

This chain uses TRBV28 with TRBJ2-7; 8 bases align to TRBD1. The J segment lost 0 bases and the V segment lost 4 bases, leaving 8 bases of the junction unmatched. From germline, CDR1 is MDHEN and CDR2 SYDVKM. The CDR3 consists of 16 residues. The CDR3 DNA follows: TGTGCCAGCAGTTCGTCAGGGGGCTGGAGCTCCTACGAGCAGTACTTC. This sequence encodes CASSSSGGWSSYEQYF.

In its sample, this clonotype was seen a few times. This chain links TRBV12-3 or TRBV12-4 with TRBJ2-5; D not certain. The V gene lost 3 bases and the J gene lost 5 bases, with 13 bases spanning the gap. There are 14 residues in the CDR3. The chain's CDR3 is CASSLMGGWETQYF. The CDR3 DNA reads TGTGCCAGCAGTTTGATGGGTGGCTGGGAGACCCAGTACTTC.

This sequence joins TRBV6-2 or TRBV6-3 and TRBJ1-5; D is unresolved. Germline V gene data show CDR1 as MNHEY and CDR2 as SVGEGT. V was clipped by 10 bases and J by 1 base, with 8 bases between them. This CDR3 has 12 residues. The CDR3 nucleotides read TGTGCCACCCGTTTCAGCAATCAGCCCCAGCATTTT. It specifies CATRFSNQPQHF.

The V gene is TRBV10-3, the J gene TRBJ2-5; 7 bases align to TRBD2. The J call is in doubt because the DNA end fits TRBJ2-7 better. The CDR3 runs to 13 residues. Germline values: CDR1 ENHRY, CDR2 SYGVKD. The chain's CDR3 is CAIGAGEGYEQYF. CDR3 bases: TGTGCCATCGGCGCGGGGGAGGGCTACGAGCAGTACTTC.

The V gene is TRBV6-2 or TRBV6-3, the J gene TRBJ2-1, with 8 bases that match TRBD2. V gave up 2 bases and J gave up 0 bases; unmatched junction bases: 6. Germline V gene lookup returns CDR1 MNHEY and CDR2 SVGEGT. The CDR3 consists of 17 residues. CDR3 sequence: CASSYVGGGFSYNEQFF. CDR3 bases: TGTGCCAGCAGTTACGTAGGCGGGGGGTTCTCCTACAATGAGCAGTTCTTC.

V is TRBV6-6 and J is TRBJ1-4, with TRBD1 matching over 8 bases. Germline CDR1 MNHNY, CDR2 SVGAGI (reference sequence). Germline trimming cut 3 bases from V and 8 bases from J; bases unmatched to any gene: 8. CDR3 length equals 15 residues. For the CDR3, the DNA is TGTGCCAGCAGTTATGTGGACAGGGAAGTGGAAAAACTGTTTTTT. Encoded protein: CASSYVDREVEKLFF.

The rearrangement joins TRBV5-6 to TRBJ2-5; possible D gene TRBD1, 6 bases. Looked up from germline, CDR1 is SGHDT and CDR2 is YYEEEE. Trimming took off 4 bases at V and 5 bases at J, with 18 bases between the two ends. This CDR3 spans 15 amino acids. DNA of the CDR3: TGTGCCAGCAGCGTCTGGGACACGGTCTGGGAGACCCAGTACTTC. Its translation is CASSVWDTVWETQYF.

The chain carries TRBV4-2 and TRBJ2-5; D is perhaps TRBD2 (5 bases). Germline V gene lookup returns CDR1 LGHNA and CDR2 YNFKEQ. This CDR3 comprises 13 residues. Between the trimmed V and J ends, which lost 0 bases and 11 bases, there was a span of 13 bases. This chain's CDR3 is CASSQDSGEGQYF. In nucleotides, the CDR3 is TGTGCCAGCAGCCAAGATTCCGGGGAAGGGCAGTACTTC.

The chain has TRBV28 and TRBJ2-7; 7 bases agree with TRBD1. Germline assignment: CDR1 MDHEN and CDR2 SYDVKM. V gave up 7 bases and J gave up 1 base; unmatched junction bases: 4. CDR3 size: 13 residues. CDR3 DNA: TGTGCCAGCATAGACAGGGTGTCCTACGAGCAGTACTTC. Its translation: CASIDRVSYEQYF.

The gene calls are TRBV2 and TRBJ2-7; TRBD1 matches at 9 bases. The end of the DNA aligns better with TRBJ2-4, so the J call may be wrong. CDR3 size: 15 residues. Per the germline V gene, CDR1 is SNHLY and CDR2 is FYNNEI. For the CDR3, the DNA is TGTGCCAGCAGGTGGACAGGGGAGGCCAAAAACATTCAGTACTTC. It specifies CASRWTGEAKNIQYF.

This clonotype was counted only a few times. The chain uses TRBV20-1 and TRBJ1-2, with a tentative D call TRBD1 (5 bases). Germline V CDR1 and CDR2: DFQATT, SNEGSKA (reference sequence). The CDR3 contains 14 residues. V lost 1 base and J 4 bases, leaving 13 bases between the germline ends. The DNA for the CDR3 is TGCAGTGCTAGAGTTGGGACGTTGCCCTATGGCTACACCTTC. This sequence encodes CSARVGTLPYGYTF.

This clonotype occurred a few times. DNA for the CDR3: TGTGCCAGCAGCTTGGCTACAGAGGTACAAGAGACCCAGTACTTC. Translated: CASSLATEVQETQYF. V usage is TRBV5-4 and J usage is TRBJ2-5; D ambiguous. Trimming left V 0 bases short and J 2 bases short, with 11 bases between. The CDR3 has 15 amino acids. From germline, CDR1 is SGHNT and CDR2 YYREEE (reference sequence). Full variable domain (outside the CDR3, taken from reference TRBV5-4 and TRBJ2-5): ETGVTQSPTHLIKTRGQQVTLRCSSQSGHNTVSWYQQALGQGPQFIFQYYREEENGRGNFPPRFSGLQFPNYSSELNVNALELDDSALYLCASSLATEVQETQYFGPGTRLLVL.

The CDR3 region is CASSLDQISLANYSCTF. The CDR3 nucleotides are TGCGCCAGCAGCTTGGACCAGATCTCATTAGCTAACTATAGCTGCACCTTC. This sequence joins TRBV5-1 and TRBJ1-2; no clear D. Germline CDR1 reads SGHRS; CDR2 reads YFSETQ. V was shortened by 0 bases and J by 13 bases, with 28 bases between the two germline ends. The CDR3 consists of 17 residues.